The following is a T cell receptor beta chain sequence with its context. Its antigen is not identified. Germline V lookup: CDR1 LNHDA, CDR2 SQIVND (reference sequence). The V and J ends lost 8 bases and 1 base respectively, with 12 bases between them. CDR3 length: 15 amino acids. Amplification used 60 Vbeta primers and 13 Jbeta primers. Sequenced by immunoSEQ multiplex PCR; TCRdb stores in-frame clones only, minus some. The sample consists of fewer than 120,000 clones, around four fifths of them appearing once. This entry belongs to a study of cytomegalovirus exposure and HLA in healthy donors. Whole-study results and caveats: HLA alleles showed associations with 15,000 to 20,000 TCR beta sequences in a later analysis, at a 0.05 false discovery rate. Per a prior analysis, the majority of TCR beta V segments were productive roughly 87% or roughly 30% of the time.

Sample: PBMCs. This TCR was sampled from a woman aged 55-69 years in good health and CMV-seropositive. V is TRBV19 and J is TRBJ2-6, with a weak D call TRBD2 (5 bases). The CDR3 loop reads CASLDFPSGANVLTF. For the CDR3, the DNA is TGTGCCAGTTTGGACTTCCCTTCTGGGGCCAACGTCCTGACTTTC.